This is a list of T cell receptor beta chains from one sample in a study of tumor and adjacent non-tumor tissue in lung cancer. TCRdb re-derived calls from the multiplex PCR reads in MiXCR, one entry per CDR3 protein. This sample yields some 99,000 distinct CDR3 sequences, of which more than 70% are seen a single time; about 40% belongs to the top ten. Material: lung tumor tissue. The receptors were gathered from a woman aged 60-70 years with non-small cell lung cancer. CDR3s include the opening cysteine and the closing phenylalanine or tryptophan.

V	J	CDR3
TRBV11-2	TRBJ2-1	CASSFNGPYNEQFF
TRBV29-1	TRBJ1-1	CSVEGRARNTEAFF
TRBV12-3/TRBV12-4	TRBJ1-1	CASSFHRGQGTEALF
TRBV11-1	TRBJ1-1	CVSSRDRNTAAFF
TRBV12-3/TRBV12-4	TRBJ2-4	CTSSASGRNIQYF
TRBV11-2	TRBJ1-1	CASRLNSLRGNTDAFF
TRBV6-1	TRBJ2-7	CASSVSQFYEQNF
TRBV20-1	TRBJ1-5	CSAGRQGVSNLPQHF
TRBV12-3/TRBV12-4	TRBJ2-7	CASSSSGGLVRHEQYF
TRBV4-3	TRBJ2-3	CASSQGFTSGGTDTHYF
TRBV20-1	TRBJ2-5	CIASGTSKQETQYF
TRBV11-1	TRBJ2-7	CASSLRQETFYEQYF
TRBV11-2	TRBJ2-7	CDSSYGSSGSYEQYF
TRBV5-5	TRBJ1-4	CVSSLEGQAGEKLFF
TRBV6-1	TRBJ1-1	CASNEALGDTEVFF
TRBV11-2	TRBJ2-7	CVSSLSSGEQYF
TRBV10-1	TRBJ2-1	CANSRGVSYNEHFF
TRBV28	TRBJ1-1	CASTLSPTEAFF
TRBV5-6	TRBJ1-6	CASSSGQLGNSPLHF
TRBV6-2/TRBV6-3	TRBJ1-6	CASSPWAGNSPLHF
TRBV12-3/TRBV12-4	TRBJ1-5	CASSLGEQGEYQPQHF
TRBV29-1	TRBJ2-7	CSAQAGNLYEQYF
TRBV12-3/TRBV12-4	TRBJ1-2	CASTYGRYGYTF
TRBV11-2	TRBJ2-1	CASSLRPFGTGYNERFF
TRBV30	TRBJ1-1	CAWNWGVGGEAFF
TRBV11-3	TRBJ2-1	CLISLELTSGNHNEQFF